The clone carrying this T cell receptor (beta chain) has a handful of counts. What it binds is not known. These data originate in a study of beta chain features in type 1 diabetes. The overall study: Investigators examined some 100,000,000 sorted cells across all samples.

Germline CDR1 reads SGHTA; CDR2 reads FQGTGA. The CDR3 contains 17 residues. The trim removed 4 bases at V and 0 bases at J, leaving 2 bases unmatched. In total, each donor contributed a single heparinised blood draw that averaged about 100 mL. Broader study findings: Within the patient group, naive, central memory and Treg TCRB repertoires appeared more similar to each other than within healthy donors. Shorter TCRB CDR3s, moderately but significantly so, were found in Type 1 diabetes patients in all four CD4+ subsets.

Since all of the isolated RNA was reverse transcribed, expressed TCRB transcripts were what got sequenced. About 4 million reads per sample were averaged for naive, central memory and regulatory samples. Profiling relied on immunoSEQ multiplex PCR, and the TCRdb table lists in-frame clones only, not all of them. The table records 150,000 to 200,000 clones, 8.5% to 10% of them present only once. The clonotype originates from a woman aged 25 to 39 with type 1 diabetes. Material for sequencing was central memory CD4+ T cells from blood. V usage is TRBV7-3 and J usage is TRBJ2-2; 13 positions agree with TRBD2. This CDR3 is CASSSGLAGTNTGELFF. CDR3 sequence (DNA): TGTGCCAGCAGCTCGGGACTAGCGGGGACGAACACCGGGGAGCTGTTTTTT.